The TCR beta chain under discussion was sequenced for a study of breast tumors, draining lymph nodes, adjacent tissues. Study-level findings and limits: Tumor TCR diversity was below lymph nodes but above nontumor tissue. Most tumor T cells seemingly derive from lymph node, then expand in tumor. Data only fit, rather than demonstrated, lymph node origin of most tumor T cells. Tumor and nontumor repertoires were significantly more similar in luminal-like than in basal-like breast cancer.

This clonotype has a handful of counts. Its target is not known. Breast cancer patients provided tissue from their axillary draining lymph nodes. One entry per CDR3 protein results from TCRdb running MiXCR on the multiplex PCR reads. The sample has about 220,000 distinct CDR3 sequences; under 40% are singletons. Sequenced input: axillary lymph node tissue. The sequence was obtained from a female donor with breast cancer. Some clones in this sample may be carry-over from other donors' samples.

The CDR3 loop is CASRLTGSTGELFF. The CDR3 DNA reads as TGTGCCAGCAGGCTGACAGGTAGCACCGGGGAGCTGTTTTTT. The rearrangement uses TRBV28 and TRBJ2-2; the D gene is possibly TRBD1 (6 bases). CDR1 is MDHEN, CDR2 SYDVKM, per germline. V lost 6 bases, J lost 4 bases, and 12 bases lay in between. The CDR3 loop spans 14 amino acids.